A selection of T cell receptor beta chains follows, all from one sample in a study. TCRdb ran MiXCR on the 5' RACE reads and lists one entry per CDR3 protein. The data contain 53,000 or so distinct CDR3 sequences, roughly 22% of them singletons. The sequenced sample consisted of tumor-infiltrating naive CD4+ T cells sorted from the breast tumor. All receptors come from a female donor with breast cancer. Each CDR3 is given with its conserved first and last residue. The D gene is left open where the match is weak. For some rows the clone size is stated as once, few or many, or as a class when expanded; others skip it.

v_gene: TRBV28
abundance: NA
d_gene: TRBD1
j_gene: TRBJ1-5
CDR3nt: TGTGCCACTAGGACAGGACTTAGCAATCAGCCCCAGCATTTT
CDR3aa: CATRTGLSNQPQHF

v_gene: TRBV3-1
abundance: NA
d_gene: TRBD2
j_gene: TRBJ2-1
CDR3nt: TGTGCCAGCAGCGCTGGACTAGCCCGAGAGCAGTTCTTC
CDR3aa: CASSAGLAREQFF

v_gene: TRBV20-1
abundance: many
d_gene: TRBD1
j_gene: TRBJ1-2
CDR3nt: TGCAGTGCCCCTAGCCCAGGGGGGGCATATGGCTACACCTTC
CDR3aa: CSAPSPGGAYGYTF

v_gene: TRBV5-1
abundance: many
d_gene: NA
j_gene: TRBJ1-2
CDR3nt: TGCGCCAGCAGCTTGACAGGCGCTAGCTATGGCTACACCTTC
CDR3aa: CASSLTGASYGYTF

v_gene: TRBV2
abundance: NA
d_gene: TRBD2
j_gene: TRBJ2-1
CDR3nt: TGTGCCAGCAGTGGGACTAGCGGGAGGGCCTACAATGAGCAGTTCTTC
CDR3aa: CASSGTSGRAYNEQFF

v_gene: TRBV7-2
abundance: many
d_gene: TRBD2
j_gene: TRBJ2-7
CDR3nt: TGTGCCAGCAGCTTTCTAGCGGGAGAGTGGTACGAGCAGTACTTC
CDR3aa: CASSFLAGEWYEQYF

v_gene: TRBV12-3/TRBV12-4
abundance: few
d_gene: NA
j_gene: TRBJ2-1
CDR3nt: TGTGCCAGCAGAACTTCGTCTCAGCAGTTCTTC
CDR3aa: CASRTSSQQFF

v_gene: TRBV7-8
abundance: few
d_gene: NA
j_gene: TRBJ1-3
CDR3nt: TGTGCCAGCAGCTACGGGCACAGCTCTGGAAACACCATATATTTT
CDR3aa: CASSYGHSSGNTIYF

v_gene: TRBV5-1
abundance: few
d_gene: NA
j_gene: TRBJ1-1
CDR3nt: TGCGCCAGCAGCTTGGACGCCGGACAGAAAATGAACACTGAAGCTTTCTTT
CDR3aa: CASSLDAGQKMNTEAFF

v_gene: TRBV12-3/TRBV12-4
abundance: NA
d_gene: NA
j_gene: TRBJ1-5
CDR3nt: TGTGCCAGCAGGCCGCCCGGGACGGAAAATCAGCCCCAGCATTTT
CDR3aa: CASRPPGTENQPQHF

v_gene: TRBV10-1
abundance: NA
d_gene: TRBD1
j_gene: TRBJ1-4
CDR3nt: TGCGCCCGCGGTGAGACAGGGGCGGCCGAAAAACTGTTTTTT
CDR3aa: CARGETGAAEKLFF

v_gene: TRBV6-1
abundance: many
d_gene: NA
j_gene: TRBJ1-1
CDR3nt: TGTGCCAGCAGTGATCATCACTCCGCGGAGGCTTTCTTT
CDR3aa: CASSDHHSAEAFF

v_gene: TRBV20-1
abundance: NA
d_gene: NA
j_gene: TRBJ2-3
CDR3nt: TGCAGTGCGGCCCCCTTCACCGGAGGGTCAGATACGCAGTATTTT
CDR3aa: CSAAPFTGGSDTQYF

v_gene: TRBV29-1
abundance: medium-sized
d_gene: NA
j_gene: TRBJ1-5
CDR3nt: TGCAGCGTTGGTGGGGGAAGCAATCAGCCCCAGCATTTT
CDR3aa: CSVGGGSNQPQHF

v_gene: TRBV13
abundance: few
d_gene: TRBD2
j_gene: TRBJ2-7
CDR3nt: TGTGCCAGCAGGGGGGACTACTCCTACGAGCAGTACTTC
CDR3aa: CASRGDYSYEQYF

v_gene: TRBV28
abundance: NA
d_gene: TRBD1
j_gene: TRBJ1-5
CDR3nt: TGTGCCAGCAGTTCCTCCGACAGGGACCTAAATCAGCCCCAGCATTTT
CDR3aa: CASSSSDRDLNQPQHF

v_gene: TRBV2
abundance: NA
d_gene: NA
j_gene: TRBJ2-1
CDR3nt: TGTGCCAGCAGTGGACAAACAATGGGTGAGCAGTTCTTC
CDR3aa: CASSGQTMGEQFF

v_gene: TRBV4-3
abundance: NA
d_gene: TRBD1
j_gene: TRBJ1-6
CDR3nt: TGCGCCAGCAGCCGCCGAGGTCAGGGGGCTCTTTCACCCCTCCACTTT
CDR3aa: CASSRRGQGALSPLHF